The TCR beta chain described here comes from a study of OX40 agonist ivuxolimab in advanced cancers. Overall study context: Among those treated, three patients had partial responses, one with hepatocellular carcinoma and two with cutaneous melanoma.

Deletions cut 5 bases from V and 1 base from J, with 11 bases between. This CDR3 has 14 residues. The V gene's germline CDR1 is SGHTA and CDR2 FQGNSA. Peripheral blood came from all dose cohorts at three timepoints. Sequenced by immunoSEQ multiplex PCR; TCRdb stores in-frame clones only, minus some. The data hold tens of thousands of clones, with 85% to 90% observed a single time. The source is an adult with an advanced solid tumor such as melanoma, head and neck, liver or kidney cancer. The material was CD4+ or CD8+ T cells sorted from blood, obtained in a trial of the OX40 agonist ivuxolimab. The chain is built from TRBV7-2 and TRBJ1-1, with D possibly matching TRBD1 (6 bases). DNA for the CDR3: TGTGCCAGCAGCAAATCCAGGGGGAACACTGAAGCTTTCTTT. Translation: CASSKSRGNTEAFF.